This T cell receptor (beta chain) came from a study of T cell responses to AZD1222 COVID-19 vaccine. This table comes from immunoSEQ multiplex PCR, and its TCRdb copy is limited to in-frame clones, with some not included. Of 110,000 or so clones in the sample, just over 85% were seen once. The CDR3 has 13 residues. Between the trimmed V and J ends, which lost 4 bases and 5 bases, there was a span of 14 bases. Germline CDR1 and CDR2: GTSNPN and SVGIG (reference sequence). The chain employs TRBV30 and TRBJ1-1; weak D call: TRBD1 (5 bases). The material sequenced was peripheral blood, taken on day 0 of AZD1222 vaccination. The origin of this receptor is an adult in good health. In nucleotides, the CDR3 is TGTGCCTGGAACGGCCGGGGGGATACTGAAGCTTTCTTT. Translated, it gives CAWNGRGDTEAFF.